Included here is one T cell receptor (beta chain) sequence, with context. PCR was performed using 60 Vbeta and 13 Jbeta primers. This table comes from immunoSEQ multiplex PCR, and its TCRdb copy is limited to in-frame clones, with some not included. The data show 150,000 to 200,000 clones, roughly four fifths seen once. This CDR3 is 16 amino acids long. Per the germline V gene, CDR1 is SGHTA and CDR2 is FQGTGA. V dropped 1 base and J dropped 2 bases, with 14 bases sitting between them. This entry belongs to a study of cytomegalovirus exposure and HLA in healthy donors. The sequencing input was PBMCs. This sequence joins TRBV7-3 and TRBJ2-5; maybe TRBD1 (5 bases). This clonotype was sampled from a man between 50 and 59 years old in good health and CMV-seronegative. CDR3 protein: CASSLNARTRQETQYF. CDR3 bases: TGTGCCAGCAGCTTAAACGCTAGGACACGACAAGAGACCCAGTACTTC.